This entry features one T cell receptor (beta chain) sequence. With 0 bases removed from V and 4 bases from J, the gap between germline ends came to 6 bases. CDR3 length equals 14 residues. Per the germline V gene, CDR1 is LGHNA and CDR2 is YSLEER. This record belongs to a study of CD8 T cells in Susac syndrome. RNA, at about 0.45 to 1 ug, was reverse transcribed with random hexamers. Amplification of TCR beta CDR3 by immunoSEQ multiplex PCR spanned 54 Vbeta and 13 Jbeta. TCRdb redid the calling of the immunoSEQ multiplex PCR reads with MiXCR, one entry per CDR3 protein. The sample includes roughly 190,000 distinct CDR3 sequences, more than 90% of them seen just once.

Sequenced: CD4+ T cells from PBMCs. This TCR was sampled from a human donor with Susac syndrome. The genes are TRBV4-3 and TRBJ1-4; weak D call: TRBD1 (5 bases). This CDR3 is CASSQEGDNEKLFF. CDR3 nucleotides: TGCGCCAGCAGCCAAGAAGGGGATAATGAAAAACTGTTTTTT.